The sequence of this T cell receptor beta chain was determined in a study of cytomegalovirus exposure and HLA in healthy donors. Overall study context: A prior study identified 117 million unique TCR beta sequences from 180 million or so T cells.

For this clone: Its specificity is not known.

The CDR3 contains 15 residues. Germline-derived CDR1 and CDR2 are MNHNS and SASEGT. Trimming removed 1 base at V and 2 bases at J, with 11 bases between. General observations from the study: Later, TCR association rates were found to vary by HLA locus, highest for DRB1 and lowest for HLA-C. Later analysis suggested links between common viral pathogens and several top significant clusters. Later analysis showed most CMV-associated TCR beta chains appearing HLA-restricted.

The PCR employed 60 Vbeta primers together with 13 Jbeta primers. Generated by immunoSEQ multiplex PCR, the TCRdb table keeps only in-frame clones and is missing some. The sample contains about 94,000 clones, over 65% of which appear only once. This TCR came from a man aged 25-45 years in good health and CMV-seropositive. Sequenced material: PBMCs. This chain connects TRBV6-1 to TRBJ1-1, with D uncertain. The CDR3, as DNA: TGTGCCAGCAGTGAAGAAAGAGAACTTAACACTGAAGCTTTCTTT. The encoded protein is CASSEERELNTEAFF.